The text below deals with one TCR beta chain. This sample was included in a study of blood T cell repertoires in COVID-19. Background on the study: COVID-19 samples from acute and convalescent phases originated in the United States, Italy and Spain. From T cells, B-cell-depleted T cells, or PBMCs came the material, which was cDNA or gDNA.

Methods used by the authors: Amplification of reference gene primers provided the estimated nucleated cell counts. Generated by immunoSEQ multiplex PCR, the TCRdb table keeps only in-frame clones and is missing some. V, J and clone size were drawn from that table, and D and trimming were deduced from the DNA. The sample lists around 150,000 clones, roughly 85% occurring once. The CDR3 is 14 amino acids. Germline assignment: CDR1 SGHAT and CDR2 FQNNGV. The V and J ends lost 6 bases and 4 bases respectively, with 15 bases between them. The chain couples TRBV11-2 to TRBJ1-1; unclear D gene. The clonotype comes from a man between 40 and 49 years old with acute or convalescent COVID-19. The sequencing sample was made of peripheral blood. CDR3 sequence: CASRPSPGSTEAFF. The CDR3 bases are TGTGCCAGCAGACCCTCTCCAGGATCCACTGAAGCTTTCTTT.